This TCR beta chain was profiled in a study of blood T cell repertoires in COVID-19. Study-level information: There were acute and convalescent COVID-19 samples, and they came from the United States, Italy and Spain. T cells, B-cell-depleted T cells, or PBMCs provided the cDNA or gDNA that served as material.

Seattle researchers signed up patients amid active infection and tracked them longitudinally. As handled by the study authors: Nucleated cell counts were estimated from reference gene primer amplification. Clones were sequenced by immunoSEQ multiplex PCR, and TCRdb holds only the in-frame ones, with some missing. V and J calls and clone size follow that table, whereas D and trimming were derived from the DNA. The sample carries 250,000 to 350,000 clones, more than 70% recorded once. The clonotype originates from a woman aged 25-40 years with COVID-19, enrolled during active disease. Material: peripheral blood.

In nucleotides, the CDR3 is TGCGCCAGCAGGCTTGGTCCTCAGCGGGAGTTTGAATTGAATGAGCAGTTCTTC. The encoded protein is CASRLGPQREFELNEQFF. This chain uses TRBV5-1 with TRBJ2-1; TRBD2 matches at 8 bases. In germline, CDR1 is SGHRS, CDR2 YFSETQ. The CDR3 extends over 18 amino acids. V trimming: 5 bases; J trimming: 7 bases; junction bases outside the gene matches: 20.